This T cell receptor beta chain was documented in a study of T cells in Graves' hyperthyroidism and ophthalmopathy. General observations from the study: Ophthalmopathy was identified by the model a median around 5.9 months ahead of onset.

There were TCR beta CDR3 regions amplified from RNA transcripts. HTBI primers were employed in a first-round RT-PCR of the TCR CDR3. Using its own MiXCR run on the multiplex PCR reads, TCRdb lists one record per CDR3 protein. The sample contains around 720,000 distinct CDR3 sequences, about a third of which appear only once. Thyroid ultrasound, orbital computed tomography, clinical symptoms, and serum thyroxine and TRAb underpinned diagnoses. This clonotype was counted at least ten times. As yet, its antigen is unknown. The clonotype was recovered from a woman between 40 and 55 years old with Graves' hyperthyroidism. Sequencing used blood.

The CDR3 nucleotides are TGCAGTGCTACAGCCAGTCGAAATCGGGCTTTCTTT. Protein: CSATASRNRAFF. The genes are TRBV20-1 and TRBJ1-1; D uncertain. V dropped 4 bases and J dropped 11 bases, with 17 bases sitting between them. Per germline, CDR1 DFQATT and CDR2 SNEGSKA (reference sequence). The CDR3 is 12 residues long.